This TCR beta chain was sequenced in a study of blood T cell repertoires in COVID-19. Study-level background: T cells, B-cell-depleted T cells, or PBMCs provided the cDNA or gDNA that served as material.

V dropped 8 bases and J dropped 6 bases, with 16 bases sitting between them. CDR3 length: 13 amino acids. The germline CDR1 and CDR2 sequences are MDHEN and SYDVKM. TCRdb's table, derived via immunoSEQ multiplex PCR, lists solely in-frame clones and lacks some. Of about 130,000 clones in the sample, around 81% were seen once. The source of this sequence is a human donor in a cohort sampled during active COVID-19. The chain links TRBV28 to TRBJ1-1, with D perhaps TRBD1 (5 bases). Sequenced material: peripheral blood. CDR3 in DNA: TGTGCCAGCGCAACCAGGGTCGCGCCTGAAGCTTTCTTT. This encodes CASATRVAPEAFF.